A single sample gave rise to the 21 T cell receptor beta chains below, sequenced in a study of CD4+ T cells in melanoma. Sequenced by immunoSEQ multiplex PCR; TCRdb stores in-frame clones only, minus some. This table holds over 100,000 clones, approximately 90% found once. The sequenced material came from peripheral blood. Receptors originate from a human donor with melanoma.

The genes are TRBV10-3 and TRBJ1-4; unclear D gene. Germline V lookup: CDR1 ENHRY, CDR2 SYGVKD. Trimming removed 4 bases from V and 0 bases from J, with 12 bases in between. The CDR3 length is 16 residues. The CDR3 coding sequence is TGTGCCATCAGTGGACTCGGGAGCACAACTAATGAAAAACTGTTTTTT. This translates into CAISGLGSTTNEKLFF.

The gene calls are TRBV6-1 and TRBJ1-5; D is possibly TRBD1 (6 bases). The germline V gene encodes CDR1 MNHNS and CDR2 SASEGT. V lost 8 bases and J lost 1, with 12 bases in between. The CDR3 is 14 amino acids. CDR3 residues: CASYGGGSNQPQHF. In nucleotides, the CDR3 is TGTGCCAGCTACGGCGGGGGCAGCAATCAGCCCCAGCATTTT.

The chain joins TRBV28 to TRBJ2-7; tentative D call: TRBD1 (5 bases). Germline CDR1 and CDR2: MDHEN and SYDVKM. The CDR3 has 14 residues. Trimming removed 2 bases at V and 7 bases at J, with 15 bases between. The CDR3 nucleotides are TGTGCCAGCAGTTTAAGTTTAGGTCAGGGTGAGCAGTACTTC. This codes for CASSLSLGQGEQYF.

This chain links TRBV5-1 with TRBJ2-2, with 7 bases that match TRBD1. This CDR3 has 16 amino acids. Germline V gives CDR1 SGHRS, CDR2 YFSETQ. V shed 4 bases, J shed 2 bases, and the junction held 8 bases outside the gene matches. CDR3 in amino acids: CASSERQGQNTGELFF. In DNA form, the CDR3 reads TGCGCCAGCAGCGAAAGACAGGGCCAAAACACCGGGGAGCTGTTTTTT.

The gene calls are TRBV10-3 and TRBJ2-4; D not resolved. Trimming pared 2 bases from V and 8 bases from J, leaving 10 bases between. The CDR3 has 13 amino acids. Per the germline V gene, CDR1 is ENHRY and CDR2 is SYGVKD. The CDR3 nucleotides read TGTGCCATCAGTGAGCCACCTCAGGACATTCAGTACTTC. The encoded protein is CAISEPPQDIQYF.

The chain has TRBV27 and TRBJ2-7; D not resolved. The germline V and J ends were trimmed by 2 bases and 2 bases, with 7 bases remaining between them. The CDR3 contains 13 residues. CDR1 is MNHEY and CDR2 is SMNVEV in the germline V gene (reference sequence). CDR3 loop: CASSLSSPYEQYF. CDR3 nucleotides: TGTGCCAGCAGTTTAAGCAGTCCCTACGAGCAGTACTTC.

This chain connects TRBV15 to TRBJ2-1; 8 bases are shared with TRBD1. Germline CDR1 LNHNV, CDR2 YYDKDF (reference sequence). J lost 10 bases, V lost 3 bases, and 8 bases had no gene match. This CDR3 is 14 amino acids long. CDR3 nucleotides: TGTGCCACCAGCAGGCCCAGGGGGCGACAGGAGCAGTTCTTC. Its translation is CATSRPRGRQEQFF.

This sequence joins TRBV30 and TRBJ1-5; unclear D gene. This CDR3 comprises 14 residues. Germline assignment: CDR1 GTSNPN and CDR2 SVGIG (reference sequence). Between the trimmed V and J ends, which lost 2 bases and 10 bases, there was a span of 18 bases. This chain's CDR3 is CAWSPRSKGPPQHF. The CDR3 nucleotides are TGTGCCTGGAGTCCCCGGAGTAAGGGTCCCCCCCAGCATTTT.

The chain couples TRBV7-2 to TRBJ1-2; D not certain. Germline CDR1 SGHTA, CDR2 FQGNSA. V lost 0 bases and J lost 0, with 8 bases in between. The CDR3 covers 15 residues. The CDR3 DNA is TGTGCCAGCAGCTTAGCGCAGGCCCCTAACTATGGCTACACCTTC. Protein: CASSLAQAPNYGYTF. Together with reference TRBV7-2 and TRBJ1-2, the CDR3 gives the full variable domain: GAGVSQSPSNKVTEKGKDVELRCDPISGHTALYWYRQSLGQGLEFLIYFQGNSAPDKSGLPSDRFSAERTGGSVSTLTIQRTQQEDSAVYLCASSLAQAPNYGYTFGSGTRLTVV.

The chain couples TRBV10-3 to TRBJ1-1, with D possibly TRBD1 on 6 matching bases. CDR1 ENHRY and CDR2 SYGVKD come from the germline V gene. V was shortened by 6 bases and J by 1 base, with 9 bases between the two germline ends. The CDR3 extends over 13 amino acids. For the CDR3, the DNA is TGTGCCATCAGAGACAGGCCGAACACTGAAGCTTTCTTT. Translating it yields CAIRDRPNTEAFF.

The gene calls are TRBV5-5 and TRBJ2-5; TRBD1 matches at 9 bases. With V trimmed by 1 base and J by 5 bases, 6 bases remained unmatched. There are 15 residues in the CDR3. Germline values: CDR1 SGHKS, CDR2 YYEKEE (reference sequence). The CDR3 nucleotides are TGTGCCAGCAGCTTGCCGGGACAGGGAAGCGAGACCCAGTACTTC. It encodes CASSLPGQGSETQYF.

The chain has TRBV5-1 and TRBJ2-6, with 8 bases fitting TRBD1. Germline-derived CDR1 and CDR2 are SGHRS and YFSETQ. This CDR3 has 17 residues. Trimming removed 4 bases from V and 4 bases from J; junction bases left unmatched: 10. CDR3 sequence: CASSPLQGAQGANVLTF. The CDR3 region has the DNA TGCGCCAGCAGCCCTCTGCAGGGGGCGCAGGGGGCCAACGTCCTGACTTTC.

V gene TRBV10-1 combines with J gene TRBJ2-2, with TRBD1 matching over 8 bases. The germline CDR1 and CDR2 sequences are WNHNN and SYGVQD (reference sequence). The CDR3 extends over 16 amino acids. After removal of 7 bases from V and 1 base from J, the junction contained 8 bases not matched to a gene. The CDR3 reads CASTCTGTGNTGELFF. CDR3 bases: TGCGCCAGCACTTGTACCGGGACAGGGAACACCGGGGAGCTGTTTTTT.

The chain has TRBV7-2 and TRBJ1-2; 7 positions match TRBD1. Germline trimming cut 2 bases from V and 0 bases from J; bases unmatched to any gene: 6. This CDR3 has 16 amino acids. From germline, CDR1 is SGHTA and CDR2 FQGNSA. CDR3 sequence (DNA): TGTGCCAGCAGCTTAAAGGGGGCAGGCACTAACTATGGCTACACCTTC. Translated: CASSLKGAGTNYGYTF.

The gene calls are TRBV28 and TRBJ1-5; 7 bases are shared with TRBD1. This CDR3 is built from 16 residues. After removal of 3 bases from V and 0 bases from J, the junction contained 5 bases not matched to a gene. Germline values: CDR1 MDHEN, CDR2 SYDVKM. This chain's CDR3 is CASSFRGVYSNQPQHF. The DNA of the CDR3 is TGTGCCAGCAGTTTCAGGGGGGTCTATAGCAATCAGCCCCAGCATTTT.

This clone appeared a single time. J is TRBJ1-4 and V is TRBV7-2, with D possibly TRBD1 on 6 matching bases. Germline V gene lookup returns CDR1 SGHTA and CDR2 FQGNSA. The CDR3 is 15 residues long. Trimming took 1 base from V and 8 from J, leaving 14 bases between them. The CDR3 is CASSLGTVPGEKLFF. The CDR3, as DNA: TGTGCCAGCAGCTTAGGGACAGTCCCGGGAGAAAAACTGTTTTTT.

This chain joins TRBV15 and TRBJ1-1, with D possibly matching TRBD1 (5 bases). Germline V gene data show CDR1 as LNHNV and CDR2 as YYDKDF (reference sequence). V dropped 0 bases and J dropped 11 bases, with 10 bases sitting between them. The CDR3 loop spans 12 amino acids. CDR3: CATSRDGGWAFF. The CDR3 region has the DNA TGTGCCACCAGCAGAGATGGGGGATGGGCTTTCTTT.

CDR3 coding DNA: TGTGCCAGCAGCTTGGGGGGCCCGGCCAAAAACATTCAGTACTTC. This gives the protein CASSLGGPAKNIQYF. The J gene is TRBJ2-4, the V gene TRBV7-9; possibly TRBD1 or TRBD2 for D (6 bases each). The CDR3 is 15 residues long. V lost 3 bases and J 1 base, leaving 10 bases between the germline ends. Per the germline V gene, CDR1 is SEHNR and CDR2 is FQNEAQ (reference sequence).

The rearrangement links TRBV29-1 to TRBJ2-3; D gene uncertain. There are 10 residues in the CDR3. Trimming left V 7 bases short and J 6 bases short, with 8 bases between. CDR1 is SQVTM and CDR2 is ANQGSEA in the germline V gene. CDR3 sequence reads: CSAWRDTQYF. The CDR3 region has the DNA TGCAGCGCCTGGCGGGATACGCAGTATTTT.

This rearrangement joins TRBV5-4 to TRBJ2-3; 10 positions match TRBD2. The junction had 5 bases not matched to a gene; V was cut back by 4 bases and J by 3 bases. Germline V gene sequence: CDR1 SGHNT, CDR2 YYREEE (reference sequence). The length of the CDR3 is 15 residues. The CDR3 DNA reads TGTGCCAGCAGCAAGCTAGCGGGGGTGACAGATACGCAGTATTTT. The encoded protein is CASSKLAGVTDTQYF. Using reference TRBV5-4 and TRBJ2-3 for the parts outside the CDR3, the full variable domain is ETGVTQSPTHLIKTRGQQVTLRCSSQSGHNTVSWYQQALGQGPQFIFQYYREEENGRGNFPPRFSGLQFPNYSSELNVNALELDDSALYLCASSKLAGVTDTQYFGPGTRLTVL.

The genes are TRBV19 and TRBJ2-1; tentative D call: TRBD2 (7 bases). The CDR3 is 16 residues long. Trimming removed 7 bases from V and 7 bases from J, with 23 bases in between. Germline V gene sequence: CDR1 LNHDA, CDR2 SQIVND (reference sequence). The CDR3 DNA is TGTGCCAGTACCCCGAGGGGGGGCATTCGGGGAAATGAGCAGTTCTTC. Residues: CASTPRGGIRGNEQFF.